Included here is one T cell receptor (beta chain) sequence, with context. Measured with immunoSEQ multiplex PCR; TCRdb has only the in-frame clones, and not every one. Of 92,000 or so clones listed, about 87% are singletons. This CDR3 region has 14 residues. Looked up from germline, CDR1 is MNHEY and CDR2 is SVGEGT. V lost 0 bases to trimming and J lost 2 bases, with 8 bases between them. These data belong to a study of blood T cell repertoires in COVID-19. The TCR was taken from a man in his sixties with acute or convalescent COVID-19. Sequencing input: peripheral blood. J is TRBJ2-7 and V is TRBV6-2 or TRBV6-3, with D maybe TRBD2 (6 bases). In nucleotides, the CDR3 is TGTGCCAGCAGTTACTCAAGGACTACCTACGAGCAGTACTTC. Translating it yields CASSYSRTTYEQYF.